The source of this TCR beta chain is a study of blood T cell repertoires in COVID-19. In the study overall: Whether acute or convalescent, the COVID-19 samples came from the United States, Italy and Spain. Sample material is recorded as cDNA or gDNA derived from T cells, B-cell-depleted T cells, or PBMCs.

The V gene's germline CDR1 is KGHSH and CDR2 LQKENI. The CDR3 spans 15 residues. V trimming: 6 bases; J trimming: 4 bases; junction bases outside the gene matches: 11. As originally analysed: Estimated nucleated cell counts came from reference gene primer amplification. Here immunoSEQ multiplex PCR was the method, and the copy in TCRdb shows in-frame clones only, minus some. The D gene and trimming were derived from the DNA, and the V and J assignments and clone size from that table. Of some 97,000 clones in the sample, around 88% were seen once. This TCR came from a human donor in a cohort sampled during active COVID-19. V and J are TRBV18 and TRBJ2-5; 7 nucleotides match TRBD2. Sequencing input: peripheral blood. The CDR3 here is CASSSGGLRGETQYF. The CDR3 coding sequence is TGTGCCAGCTCGTCGGGGGGACTCCGGGGAGAGACCCAGTACTTC.